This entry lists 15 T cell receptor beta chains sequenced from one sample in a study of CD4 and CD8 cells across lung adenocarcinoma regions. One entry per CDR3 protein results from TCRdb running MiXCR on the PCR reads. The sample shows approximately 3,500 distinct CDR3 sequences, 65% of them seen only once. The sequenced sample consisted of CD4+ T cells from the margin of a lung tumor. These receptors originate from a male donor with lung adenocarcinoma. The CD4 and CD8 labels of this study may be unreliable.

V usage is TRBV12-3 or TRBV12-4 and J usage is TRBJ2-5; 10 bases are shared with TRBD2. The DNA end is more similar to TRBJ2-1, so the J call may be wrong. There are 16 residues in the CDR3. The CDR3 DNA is TGTGCCAGCGGTACTAGCGGGAACCTCCACTACAATGAGCAGTTCTTC. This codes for CASGTSGNLHYNEQFF.

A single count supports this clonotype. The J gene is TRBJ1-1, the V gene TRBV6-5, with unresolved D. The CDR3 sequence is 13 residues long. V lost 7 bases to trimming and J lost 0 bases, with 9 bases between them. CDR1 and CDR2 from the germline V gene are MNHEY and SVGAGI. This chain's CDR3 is CASTLHVNTEAFF. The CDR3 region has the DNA TGTGCCAGCACTTTACACGTGAACACTGAAGCTTTCTTT.

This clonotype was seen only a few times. For the CDR3, the DNA is TGTGCCACCCTCAAGGGGGCTCTTCTTGACGAGCAGTACTTC. Protein sequence: CATLKGALLDEQYF. The J gene is TRBJ2-1, the V gene TRBV6-1, with 7 bases that match TRBD1. Gene TRBJ2-7 matches the end of the DNA better, so the J call may be wrong. From germline, CDR1 is MNHNS and CDR2 SASEGT. The CDR3 is 14 amino acids.

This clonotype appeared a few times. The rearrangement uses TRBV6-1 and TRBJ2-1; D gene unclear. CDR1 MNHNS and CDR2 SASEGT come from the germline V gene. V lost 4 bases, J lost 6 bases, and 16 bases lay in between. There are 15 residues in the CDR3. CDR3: CASSVNRRAINEQFF. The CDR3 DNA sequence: TGTGCCAGCAGTGTGAATAGAAGAGCGATCAATGAGCAGTTCTTC.

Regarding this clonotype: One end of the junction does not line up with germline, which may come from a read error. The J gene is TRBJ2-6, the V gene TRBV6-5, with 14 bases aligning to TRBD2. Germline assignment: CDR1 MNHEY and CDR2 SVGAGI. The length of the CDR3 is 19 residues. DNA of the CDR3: TGTGCCAGCAGTTACCAGGGGGCCACCGGGACTAGCGGGAGCGGTGAGCAGTTTTTC. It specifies CASSYQGATGTSGSGEQFF.

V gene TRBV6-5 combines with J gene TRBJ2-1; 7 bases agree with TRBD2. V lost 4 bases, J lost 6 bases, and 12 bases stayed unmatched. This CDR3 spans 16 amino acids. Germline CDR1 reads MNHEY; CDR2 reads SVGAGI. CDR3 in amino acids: CASSSHGTGGSNEQFF. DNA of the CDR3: TGTGCCAGCAGTTCTCACGGTACGGGAGGTTCCAATGAGCAGTTCTTC.

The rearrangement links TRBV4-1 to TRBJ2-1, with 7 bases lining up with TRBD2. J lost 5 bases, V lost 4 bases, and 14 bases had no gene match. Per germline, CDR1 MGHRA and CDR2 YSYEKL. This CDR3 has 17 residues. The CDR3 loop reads CASSPAGWRERHNEQFF. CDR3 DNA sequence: TGCGCCAGCAGCCCAGCAGGGTGGCGGGAGAGGCACAATGAGCAGTTCTTC.

The CDR3 loop is CASSGQGYTEAFF. The CDR3 region has the DNA TGCGCCAGCAGCGGGCAGGGCTACACTGAAGCTTTCTTT. This chain connects TRBV4-1 to TRBJ1-1; D perhaps matches TRBD1 (5 bases). CDR1 and CDR2 (germline): MGHRA, YSYEKL. The CDR3 loop spans 13 amino acids. Trimming stripped 5 bases from V and 3 bases from J, with 10 bases between.

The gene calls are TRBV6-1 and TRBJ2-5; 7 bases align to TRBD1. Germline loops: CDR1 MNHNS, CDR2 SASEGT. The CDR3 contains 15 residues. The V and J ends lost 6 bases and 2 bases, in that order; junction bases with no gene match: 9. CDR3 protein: CASRRDRVGQETQYF. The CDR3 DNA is TGTGCCAGCAGACGAGACAGGGTGGGGCAAGAGACCCAGTACTTC.

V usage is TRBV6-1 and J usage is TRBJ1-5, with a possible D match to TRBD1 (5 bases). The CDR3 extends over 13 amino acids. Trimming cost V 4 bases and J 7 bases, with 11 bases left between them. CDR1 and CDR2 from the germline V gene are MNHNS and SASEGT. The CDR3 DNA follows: TGTGCCAGCAGTGGCGAGGGGCGACAGCCCCAGCATTTT. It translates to CASSGEGRQPQHF.

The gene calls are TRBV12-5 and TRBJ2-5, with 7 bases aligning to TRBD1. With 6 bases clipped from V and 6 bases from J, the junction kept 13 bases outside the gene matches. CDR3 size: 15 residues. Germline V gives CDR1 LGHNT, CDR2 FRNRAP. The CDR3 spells CASGSGTAPEQTQYF. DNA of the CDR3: TGTGCTAGTGGGTCCGGGACAGCGCCGGAGCAGACCCAGTACTTC.

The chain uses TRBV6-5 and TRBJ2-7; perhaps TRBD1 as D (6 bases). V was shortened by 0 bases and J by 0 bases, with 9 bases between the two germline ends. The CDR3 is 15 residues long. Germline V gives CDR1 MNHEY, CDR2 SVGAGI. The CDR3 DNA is TGTGCCAGCAGTTACTCACAGGGCTCCTCCTACGAGCAGTACTTC. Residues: CASSYSQGSSYEQYF.

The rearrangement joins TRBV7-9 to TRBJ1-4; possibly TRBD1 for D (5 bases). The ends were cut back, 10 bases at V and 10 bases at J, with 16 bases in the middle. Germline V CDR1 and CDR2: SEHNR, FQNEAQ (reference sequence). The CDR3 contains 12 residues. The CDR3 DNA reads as TGTGCCACGCCTGTAGGGGATCGAAAACTGTTTTTT. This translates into CATPVGDRKLFF.

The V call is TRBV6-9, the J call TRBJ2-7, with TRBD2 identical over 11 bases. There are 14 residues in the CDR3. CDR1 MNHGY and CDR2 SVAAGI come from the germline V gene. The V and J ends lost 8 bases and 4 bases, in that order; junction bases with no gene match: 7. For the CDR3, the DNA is TGTGCCAGCGCCCTACTAGCGGGAGTATACGAGCAGTACTTC. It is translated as CASALLAGVYEQYF.

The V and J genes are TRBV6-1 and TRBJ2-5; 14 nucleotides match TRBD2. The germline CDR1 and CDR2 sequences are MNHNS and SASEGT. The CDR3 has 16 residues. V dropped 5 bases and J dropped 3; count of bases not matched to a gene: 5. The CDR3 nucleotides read TGTGCCAGCAGTACGAGGACTAGCGGGAGGAAAGAGACCCAGTACTTC. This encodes CASSTRTSGRKETQYF.